This paragraph reports one T cell receptor (beta chain). This entry is derived from a study of blood T cell repertoires in COVID-19. As for the study in general: Material from acute and convalescent COVID-19 was sourced from the United States, Italy and Spain. PBMCs, B-cell-depleted T cells, or T cells were the source of the cDNA or gDNA that made up the material.

Seattle's cohort entered during active infection and was followed longitudinally. The V gene lost 3 bases and the J gene lost 7 bases, with 18 bases spanning the gap. Germline values: CDR1 WNHNN, CDR2 SYGVQD (reference sequence). The CDR3 spans 16 residues. Clones were read by immunoSEQ multiplex PCR, and TCRdb kept only the in-frame ones, dropping some. The data hold around 40,000 clones, with around 90% observed a single time. The rearrangement links TRBV10-1 to TRBJ2-2, with D maybe TRBD2 (7 bases). The sequencing sample was made of peripheral blood. The receptor comes from a man aged 55 to 70 with COVID-19, enrolled during active disease. The CDR3 loop reads CASSDSSRGGIGELFF. In DNA form, the CDR3 reads TGCGCCAGCAGTGATTCCTCAAGGGGGGGGATCGGGGAGCTGTTTTTT.